Sequencing of this TCR beta chain was carried out in a study of OX40 agonist ivuxolimab in advanced cancers. Some background on the complete study: Ivuxolimab was an agonistic, fully human IgG2 monoclonal antibody directed against OX40 (CD134), a costimulatory receptor. Peripheral TCRbeta sequencing aimed to test whether ivuxolimab altered TCR sequence diversity and caused clonal T-cell expansion. Of the 50 or so patients in dose escalation, approximately 20 had hepatocellular carcinoma, around 15 had melanoma, 9 had renal cell carcinoma and 9 had head and neck cancer. The dose-escalation cohort was 80% to 90% male with a mean age of roughly 62 years, ranging from about 23 to 85. Intravenous ivuxolimab was administered to patients every 2 weeks at six dose levels: 0.01, 0.1, 0.3, 1.5, 3 and 10 mg/kg. The paper covers the monotherapy dose-escalation part of the phase I ivuxolimab trial, which included N of about 51 patients. Prior anti-PD-1, anti-PD-L1 or anti-CTLA-4 therapy was permitted, and checkpoint inhibitors had been received by 40% to 50% of dose-escalation patients. Partial responses occurred in three dose-escalation patients, of whom one had hepatocellular carcinoma and two had cutaneous melanoma.

The trial excluded patients who had a history of autoimmune disease or were on systemic immunosuppression. Peripheral blood for TCR sequencing was collected from all dose cohorts at baseline, on cycle 4 day 1, and on cycle 7 day 1. The samples were taken from a phase I, first-in-human, multicenter, open-label dose-escalation trial of ivuxolimab. Adults with locally advanced or metastatic melanoma, renal cell carcinoma, hepatocellular carcinoma or head and neck squamous cell carcinoma were enrolled in the trial. Before TCR sequencing, CD4+ T cells and CD8+ T cells from peripheral blood were sorted into separate populations. To sequence the TCRbeta CDR3 region, genomic DNA was isolated from the sorted cells. The immunoSEQ Assay was used to sequence the TCRbeta CDR3 regions. The immuneACCESS repertoire file appears here via TCRdb, limited to in-frame rearrangements. These files lack a portion of the clones; in checked studies, under half of the deficit traces to unresolved V genes, and the cause of the others is not known. Present in this sample are approximately 40,000 clones, about 88% of which were seen just once. The top ten constitute less than 15% of the sample.

As encoded in the germline V gene, CDR1 is SGHDT while CDR2 is YYEEEE. The CDR3, from cysteine to phenylalanine, totals 18 residues. Only the CDR3 part of the read is kept: 54 bases, read in frame from the first base. A distance of 22 bases separates the germline ends of V and J, which lose 4 bases and 0 bases respectively. The full study reports these points: The antigen specificity of the peripheral T cells that underwent clonal expansion was not determined. After ivuxolimab, CD8+ T cells had more expanded clones than CD4+ T cells on average. Clonal expansion of both CD4+ and CD8+ blood T cells was observed from baseline to week 6 at doses 0.1 to 3.0 mg/kg. In the 0.1-3.0 mg/kg groups, partial responders were among the patients with the lowest normalized peripheral clonal expansion, particularly in CD8+ T cells. Low levels of normalized T-cell clonal expansion were also shown by some nonresponding patients.

Of note for this clone: Its recognized antigen is unknown. One base away there is no much larger clone; base qualities are not given.

This clonotype was sampled from an adult with an advanced solid tumor such as melanoma, head and neck, liver or kidney cancer. Sequenced material: CD4+ or CD8+ T cells sorted from blood, taken in a trial of the OX40 agonist ivuxolimab. The V gene is TRBV5-6 and the J gene is TRBJ1-2; a tentative D call is TRBD1 (5 bases match). The nucleotide sequence is given as TGTGCCAGCAGCCAAGTGCTCTGGGACGGAACTACTAACTATGGCTACACCTTC. It translates to CASSQVLWDGTTNYGYTF.